Each of the 25 T cell receptor beta chains below was sequenced from the same sample in a study of blood T cell repertoires in COVID-19. Method: immunoSEQ multiplex PCR; TCRdb's copy keeps in-frame clones and lacks some. The sample contains fewer than 250,000 clones, roughly 77% of which appear only once. Sequenced input: PBMCs or T cells enriched from blood (not recorded which). Receptor source: a woman between 50 and 59 years old with acute COVID-19.

A word on this clone: Additional DNA sequences in this sample encode the identical CDR3. The chain recombines TRBV7-2 with TRBJ1-4, with D maybe TRBD1 (5 bases). The CDR3 is 15 amino acids. V was shortened by 4 bases and J by 0 bases, with 9 bases between the two germline ends. CDR1 and CDR2 (germline): SGHTA, FQGNSA. The CDR3 DNA reads as TGTGCCAGCAGCTCCCAGGGTGCAACTAATGAAAAACTGTTTTTT. This sequence encodes CASSSQGATNEKLFF.

This clone is a singleton in its sample. V gene TRBV19 combines with J gene TRBJ1-2; unclear D gene. The V gene lost 1 base and the J gene lost 2 bases, with 8 bases spanning the gap. The CDR3 has 14 residues. Germline V gene sequence: CDR1 LNHDA, CDR2 SQIVND (reference sequence). CDR3 bases: TGTGCCAGTAGTATAGCGACTCTAAACTATGGCTACACCTTC. This sequence encodes CASSIATLNYGYTF.

In its sample, this clone was seen once. The same CDR3 is also encoded by other DNA sequences in this sample. J is TRBJ2-2 and V is TRBV5-1; D not resolved. V lost 4 bases and J lost 3, with 4 bases in between. This CDR3 spans 12 amino acids. From germline, CDR1 is SGHRS and CDR2 YFSETQ. In nucleotides, the CDR3 is TGCGCCAGCAGCCTTTACACCGGGGAGCTGTTTTTT. As protein: CASSLYTGELFF.

The chain uses TRBV5-5 and TRBJ1-1, with a weak D call TRBD1 (6 bases). Trimming shortened V by 0 bases and J by 3 bases, and 12 bases separated the two germline ends. The length of the CDR3 is 15 residues. Germline CDR1 reads SGHKS; CDR2 reads YYEKEE (reference sequence). The CDR3 here is CASSLGQGSYTEAFF. The CDR3 region has the DNA TGTGCCAGCAGCTTGGGGCAGGGGAGTTACACTGAAGCTTTCTTT.

This chain connects TRBV11-2 to TRBJ2-3, with TRBD2 as a possible D gene (5 bases). In germline, CDR1 is SGHAT, CDR2 FQNNGV. The V gene lost 3 bases and the J gene lost 11 bases, with 12 bases spanning the gap. This CDR3 comprises 12 residues. The CDR3 here is CASSFPLRGQYF. CDR3 in DNA: TGTGCCAGCAGCTTCCCGCTCCGGGGGCAGTATTTT.

V gene TRBV5-1 combines with J gene TRBJ1-1, with D unresolved. The CDR3 runs to 11 residues. The germline CDR1 and CDR2 sequences are SGHRS and YFSETQ. The V end lost 4 bases, the J end lost 2 bases, and 3 bases lay between the germline ends. CDR3 sequence: CASSLNTEAFF. For the CDR3, the DNA is TGCGCCAGCAGCCTTAACACTGAAGCTTTCTTT.

The rearrangement links TRBV18 to TRBJ2-2; no firm D call. CDR1 and CDR2 (germline): KGHSH, LQKENI. This CDR3 spans 13 amino acids. Trimming took off 5 bases at V and 5 bases at J, with 9 bases between the two ends. For the CDR3, the DNA is TGTGCCAGCTCAGCCACAGAGACCGGGGAGCTGTTTTTT. This encodes CASSATETGELFF.

The V call is TRBV10-2, the J call TRBJ1-4, with 9 bases matching TRBD1. Germline V gene data show CDR1 as WSHSY and CDR2 as SAAADI. The junction had 5 bases not matched to a gene; V was cut back by 4 bases and J by 5 bases. The length of the CDR3 is 15 residues. The CDR3 is CASSGGTGRNEKLFF. The CDR3 coding sequence is TGCGCCAGCAGTGGGGGGACAGGGAGGAATGAAAAACTGTTTTTT.

Comment on this clone: At the DNA level, this CDR3 is encoded by other sequences in the same sample as well. The chain joins TRBV7-9 to TRBJ2-2; the match to TRBD2 covers 7 bases. Germline V gene lookup returns CDR1 SEHNR and CDR2 FQNEAQ (reference sequence). With V trimmed by 3 bases and J by 1 base, 5 bases remained unmatched. The CDR3 covers 16 residues. CDR3 bases: TGTGCCAGCAGCTTTGGGCGCGGGGGGAACACCGGGGAGCTGTTTTTT. The encoded protein is CASSFGRGGNTGELFF. Variable domain in full (rest from reference TRBV7-9 and TRBJ2-2): DTGVSQNPRHKITKRGQNVTFRCDPISEHNRLYWYRQTLGQGPEFLTYFQNEAQLEKSRLLSDRFSAERPKGSFSTLEIQRTEQGDSAMYLCASSFGRGGNTGELFFGEGSRLTVL.

The gene calls are TRBV5-1 and TRBJ1-2, with D perhaps TRBD1 (6 bases). The CDR3 is 13 residues long. V was cut by 4 bases and J by 6 bases, with 13 bases left in between. CDR1 is SGHRS, CDR2 YFSETQ, per germline. The CDR3 here is CASSPGGADGYTF. DNA for the CDR3: TGCGCCAGCAGCCCTGGGGGGGCAGATGGCTACACCTTC.

This chain uses TRBV2 with TRBJ1-5, with no clear D. The CDR3 spans 13 residues. CDR1 SNHLY and CDR2 FYNNEI come from the germline V gene. V dropped 7 bases and J dropped 0 bases, with 7 bases sitting between them. This CDR3 is CASNANSNQPQHF. The CDR3, as DNA: TGTGCCAGCAATGCGAATAGCAATCAGCCCCAGCATTTT.

The gene calls are TRBV28 and TRBJ1-1, with 7 nucleotides matching TRBD1. The CDR3 contains 15 residues. Germline V gene data show CDR1 as MDHEN and CDR2 as SYDVKM. Trimming removed 1 base from V and 4 bases from J; junction bases left unmatched: 6. The CDR3 reads CASSLYTGAATEAFF. The DNA of the CDR3 is TGTGCCAGCAGTTTATACACAGGGGCGGCCACTGAAGCTTTCTTT.

Only a few counts were recorded for this clone. The chain has TRBV19 and TRBJ1-5; 8 positions match TRBD1. Trimming removed 3 bases from V and 4 bases from J; junction bases left unmatched: 2. The CDR3 extends over 14 amino acids. Germline CDR1 and CDR2: LNHDA and SQIVND (reference sequence). For the CDR3, the DNA is TGTGCCAGTAGTATGGACAGGGCGAATCAGCCCCAGCATTTT. This sequence encodes CASSMDRANQPQHF.

In nucleotides, the CDR3 is TGTGCCAGCAGCTTAGGCAAAACTTATTTTTCGAACACTGAAGCTTTCTTT. Translated: CASSLGKTYFSNTEAFF. This chain joins TRBV7-9 and TRBJ1-1; the D is unclear. In germline, CDR1 is SEHNR, CDR2 FQNEAQ (reference sequence). The CDR3 has 17 residues. Between the trimmed V and J ends, which lost 1 base and 1 base, there was a span of 16 bases.

The gene calls are TRBV28 and TRBJ1-1, with a possible D match to TRBD1 (5 bases). The CDR3 has 15 amino acids. V lost 5 bases and J lost 2, with 15 bases in between. Germline lookup yields CDR1 MDHEN and CDR2 SYDVKM. The CDR3: CASSVETVTNTEAFF. Written as DNA, the CDR3 is TGTGCCAGCAGTGTGGAGACAGTTACCAACACTGAAGCTTTCTTT.

Only a few counts were recorded for this clone. The chain carries TRBV5-1 and TRBJ1-6; 8 bases line up with TRBD1. This CDR3 is 15 amino acids long. In germline, CDR1 is SGHRS, CDR2 YFSETQ. J was trimmed by 6 bases and V by 5 bases; bases with no gene match: 7. The CDR3 reads CASRWTGFRNSPLHF. The CDR3, as DNA: TGCGCCAGCAGATGGACAGGGTTTCGTAATTCACCCCTCCACTTT.

The chain is built from TRBV11-3 and TRBJ2-3, with D perhaps matching TRBD2 (5 bases). Germline loops: CDR1 SGHNT, CDR2 YENEEA. CDR3 length: 14 amino acids. V shed 4 bases and J shed 3 bases, with 11 bases lying between them. In DNA form, the CDR3 reads TGTGCCAGCAGCTCACTAGTACAGACAGATACGCAGTATTTT. It is translated as CASSSLVQTDTQYF.

Many counts were recorded for this clone. The V call is TRBV21-1, the J call TRBJ1-5. TRBV21-1 is a pseudogene segment. The CDR3 length is 15 residues. CDR3: CASSKWGGFNQPQHF. DNA of the CDR3: TGTGCCAGCAGCAAATGGGGAGGGTTCAATCAGCCCCAGCATTTT.

The V and J genes are TRBV9 and TRBJ2-2, with TRBD2 as a possible D gene (5 bases). CDR3 length: 13 amino acids. V was cut by 2 bases and J by 7 bases, with 9 bases left in between. From germline, CDR1 is SGDLS and CDR2 YYNGEE. The CDR3 sequence is CASSVVGVGELFF. The DNA of the CDR3 is TGTGCCAGCAGCGTGGTCGGGGTCGGGGAGCTGTTTTTT.

The V gene is TRBV19, the J gene TRBJ1-5; D is uncertain. The length of the CDR3 is 13 residues. Germline loops: CDR1 LNHDA, CDR2 SQIVND (reference sequence). The V end was cut by 4 bases, the J end by 6 bases, with 10 bases between. The CDR3 sequence: CASSTIASQPQHF. The DNA of the CDR3 is TGTGCCAGTAGTACCATCGCGAGTCAGCCCCAGCATTTT.

The chain employs TRBV30 and TRBJ1-6; 7 bases align to TRBD1. Germline V CDR1 and CDR2: GTSNPN, SVGIG (reference sequence). This CDR3 is built from 13 residues. V trimming: 4 bases; J trimming: 6 bases; junction bases outside the gene matches: 3. The CDR3 sequence is CAWNRGINSPLHF. The CDR3 coding sequence is TGTGCCTGGAACAGGGGCATTAATTCACCCCTCCACTTT.

This chain joins TRBV27 and TRBJ2-1; the D gene is possibly TRBD1 (6 bases). CDR3 size: 15 residues. Deletions cut 6 bases from V and 2 bases from J, with 14 bases between. Looked up from germline, CDR1 is MNHEY and CDR2 is SMNVEV (reference sequence). The CDR3 region is CASSPGASTYNEQFF. DNA of the CDR3: TGTGCCAGCAGCCCAGGGGCGAGCACCTACAATGAGCAGTTCTTC.

V is TRBV11-2 and J is TRBJ2-1; TRBD2 matches at 13 bases. After removal of 0 bases from V and 6 bases from J, the junction contained 11 bases not matched to a gene. The CDR3 totals 19 residues. Germline CDR1 and CDR2: SGHAT and FQNNGV. CDR3 region: CASSLDGTSGAPGGNEQFF. DNA of the CDR3: TGTGCCAGCAGCTTAGACGGGACTAGCGGGGCCCCGGGGGGCAATGAGCAGTTCTTC.

This chain links TRBV28 with TRBJ2-2; maybe TRBD1 (6 bases). The germline gives CDR1 MDHEN, CDR2 SYDVKM. This CDR3 has 14 amino acids. V lost 7 bases, J lost 5 bases, and 14 bases lay in between. This CDR3 is CASKAGERTGELFF. The DNA for the CDR3 is TGTGCCAGCAAGGCAGGGGAGAGAACCGGGGAGCTGTTTTTT.

The chain uses TRBV12-3 or TRBV12-4 and TRBJ1-2, with 10 bases lining up with TRBD1. CDR3 length: 13 residues. The V and J ends lost 6 bases and 7 bases, in that order; junction bases with no gene match: 5. The CDR3 spells CASRRQGARGYTF. CDR3 bases: TGTGCCAGCAGGAGACAGGGGGCGCGTGGCTACACCTTC.